These 21 T cell receptor beta chains originate from one sample sequenced in a study of type 1 and type 2 diabetes patients. Amplification started from genomic DNA. A primer set of 30 forward and 13 reverse primers amplified the CDR3. TCRdb analysed the multiplex PCR reads with MiXCR anew, one entry per CDR3 protein. The sample lists a few hundred thousand distinct CDR3 sequences; more than 45% were seen once. The sequenced material came from peripheral blood mononuclear cells (PBMCs). The receptors shown here come from a man in his late teens or twenties with type 2 diabetes.

The genes are TRBV19 and TRBJ1-6; a weak D match, TRBD1 (5 bases). Between the trimmed V and J ends, which lost 7 bases and 5 bases, there was a span of 15 bases. This CDR3 spans 15 amino acids. Germline CDR1 reads LNHDA; CDR2 reads SQIVND (reference sequence). DNA of the CDR3: TGTGCCAGTAAGACTGCAGGGCCTAATAATTCACCCCTCCACTTT. It yields the protein CASKTAGPNNSPLHF.

V is TRBV7-2 and J is TRBJ1-2, with 7 positions matching TRBD1. CDR3 length: 15 residues. J lost 3 bases, V lost 3 bases, and 7 bases had no gene match. Germline V CDR1 and CDR2: SGHTA, FQGNSA. The CDR3 loop reads CASSFVGGGDYGYTF. CDR3 DNA: TGTGCCAGCAGCTTCGTAGGAGGGGGCGACTATGGCTACACCTTC.

The gene calls are TRBV7-3 and TRBJ2-5; TRBD1 is a possible D gene (7 bases). The end of the DNA fits TRBJ2-1 better, so the J call may be wrong. Germline lookup yields CDR1 SGHTA and CDR2 FQGTGA. The CDR3 spans 14 residues. Here the CDR3 DNA reads TGTGCCAGCAGCTTACGGCAGGGGGGCGATGAGCAGTTCTTC. Its translation: CASSLRQGGDEQFF.

This sequence joins TRBV3-1 and TRBJ2-5, with 9 bases aligning to TRBD1. This CDR3 is built from 13 residues. Germline-derived CDR1 and CDR2 are LGHDT and YNNKEL (reference sequence). The V and J ends lost 8 bases and 5 bases, in that order; junction bases with no gene match: 6. CDR3: CASLDRGGETQYF. The CDR3 nucleotides are TGTGCCAGCTTGGACAGGGGAGGCGAGACCCAGTACTTC.

The rearrangement links TRBV27 to TRBJ2-5, with D unclear. V was trimmed by 6 bases and J by 7 bases, leaving 9 bases between them. The CDR3 sequence is 11 residues long. Looked up from germline, CDR1 is MNHEY and CDR2 is SMNVEV (reference sequence). DNA of the CDR3: TGTGCCAGCAGCTTAGACGTGACCCAGTACTTC. The encoded protein is CASSLDVTQYF.

The CDR3 loop reads CASSLAGGFYNEQFF. The CDR3 bases are TGTGCCAGCAGTCTTGCGGGGGGTTTCTACAATGAGCAGTTCTTC. This chain connects TRBV6-2 or TRBV6-3 to TRBJ2-1; 8 positions agree with TRBD2. The CDR3 totals 15 residues. V lost 5 bases to trimming and J lost 3 bases; unmatched junction nucleotides: 6. The V gene's germline CDR1 is MNHEY and CDR2 SVGEGT.

CDR3 DNA sequence: TGCGCCAGCAGCCAAGTTAATCGGGCAATTGAAGCTTTCTTT. It encodes CASSQVNRAIEAFF. The chain links TRBV4-1 to TRBJ1-1; D gene uncertain. Germline-derived CDR1 and CDR2 are MGHRA and YSYEKL. V dropped 1 base and J dropped 7 bases, with 13 bases sitting between them. The CDR3 covers 14 residues.

In its sample, this clonotype was seen a few times. The chain carries TRBV7-2 and TRBJ1-2; TRBD1 aligns across 7 bases. The CDR3 sequence is 14 residues long. CDR1 is SGHTA, CDR2 FQGNSA, per germline. The V gene end was trimmed by 1 base and the J gene end by 5 bases; junction bases not matched to a gene: 4. CDR3 DNA sequence: TGTGCCAGCAGCTTAGAACCAGGGGGGTATGGCTACACCTTC. Translating it yields CASSLEPGGYGYTF.

The chain employs TRBV7-2 and TRBJ1-1, with 7 bases matching TRBD1. Germline lookup yields CDR1 SGHTA and CDR2 FQGNSA. The V and J ends lost 4 bases and 9 bases, in that order; junction bases with no gene match: 11. This CDR3 is 14 amino acids long. CDR3 amino acids: CASSSKTATGKAFF. In DNA form, the CDR3 reads TGTGCCAGCAGCTCCAAAACTGCGACAGGGAAAGCTTTCTTT.

The chain couples TRBV5-1 to TRBJ2-6, with 8 bases aligning to TRBD1. J gave up 0 bases and V 4 bases, and 3 bases lay outside the gene matches. CDR1 is SGHRS, CDR2 YFSETQ, per germline. This CDR3 contains 16 residues. CDR3 sequence: CASSQGASSGANVLTF. The CDR3 DNA is TGCGCCAGCAGCCAGGGGGCCTCCTCTGGGGCCAACGTCCTGACTTTC.

This clonotype was seen a few times. The chain has TRBV19 and TRBJ2-1; D may be TRBD2 (6 bases). This CDR3 is built from 14 residues. Germline CDR1 reads LNHDA; CDR2 reads SQIVND (reference sequence). The V gene lost 1 base and the J gene lost 9 bases, with 13 bases spanning the gap. CDR3 loop: CASSIAGAEGEQFF. The CDR3 DNA is TGTGCCAGTAGTATAGCTGGGGCGGAGGGTGAGCAGTTCTTC. Based on the CDR3 plus reference TRBV19 and TRBJ2-1, the full variable domain is DGGITQSPKYLFRKEGQNVTLSCEQNLNHDAMYWYRQDPGQGLRLIYYSQIVNDFQKGDIAEGYSVSREKKESFPLTVTSAQKNPTAFYLCASSIAGAEGEQFFGPGTRLTVL.

This clonotype was seen only once. V is TRBV7-2 and J is TRBJ2-3, with 13 bases fitting TRBD2. The V gene end was trimmed by 4 bases and the J gene end by 0 bases; junction bases not matched to a gene: 7. Germline values: CDR1 SGHTA, CDR2 FQGNSA. The CDR3 has 18 amino acids. Here the CDR3 DNA reads TGTGCCAGCAGCTCGACTAGCGGGGGGCAAACTAGCACAGATACGCAGTATTTT. As protein: CASSSTSGGQTSTDTQYF.

Concerning this clonotype itself: The conserved closing phenylalanine or tryptophan is absent in this CDR3, likely reflecting a read error. The V call is TRBV27, the J call TRBJ2-5, with D maybe TRBD2 (6 bases). Germline loops: CDR1 MNHEY, CDR2 SMNVEV (reference sequence). Trimming took 6 bases from V and 5 from J, leaving 19 bases between them. The CDR3 has 15 amino acids. CDR3 protein: CASSRFGGAHETQYS. CDR3 nucleotides: TGTGCCAGCAGCCGTTTCGGCGGGGCCCACGAGACCCAGTACTCC.

This clonotype was picked up a small number of times. V gene TRBV7-8 combines with J gene TRBJ2-5; 8 bases match TRBD1. This CDR3 has 16 residues. CDR1 and CDR2 from the germline V gene are SGHVS and FQNEAQ. Losses at the gene ends were 4 bases for V and 2 bases for J; bases not matched to a gene: 9. CDR3 amino acids: CASSSTINRGQETQYF. CDR3 DNA sequence: TGTGCCAGCAGCTCCACTATAAACAGGGGGCAAGAGACCCAGTACTTC.

J is TRBJ1-3 and V is TRBV10-3; a possible D gene is TRBD1 (5 bases). The length of the CDR3 is 16 residues. Germline V gene data show CDR1 as ENHRY and CDR2 as SYGVKD. Trimming took off 2 bases at V and 4 bases at J, with 15 bases between the two ends. CDR3 residues: CAISEGSPWDGNTIYF. The CDR3 DNA reads TGTGCCATCAGTGAGGGAAGTCCCTGGGACGGAAACACCATATATTTT.

The rearrangement uses TRBV12-3 or TRBV12-4 and TRBJ1-5; the D is unclear. V was clipped by 5 bases and J by 8 bases, with 13 bases between them. This CDR3 region has 13 residues. Written as DNA, the CDR3 is TGTGCCAGCAGTGCCCTGGTAATTAAGCCCCAGCATTTT. Protein product: CASSALVIKPQHF.

As regards this clonotype: A read error may produce the germline difference seen at one junction end. The J gene is TRBJ2-7, the V gene TRBV5-6, with D maybe TRBD1 (6 bases). Germline CDR1 reads SGHDT; CDR2 reads YYEEEE. The CDR3 consists of 14 residues. CDR3 in amino acids: CASSLSGARVEQYF. The DNA for the CDR3 is TGTGCCAGTAGCTTGTCAGGGGCGCGAGTCGAGCAGTACTTC. The full variable domain, in which reference TRBV5-6 and TRBJ2-7 provide the parts outside the CDR3, is DAGVTQSPTHLIKTRGQQVTLRCSPKSGHDTVSWYQQALGQGPQFIFQYYEEEERQRGNFPDRFSGHQFPNYSSELNVNALLLGDSALYLCASSLSGARVEQYFGPGTRLTVT.

This clonotype was seen more than once but under ten times. CDR3 nucleotide sequence: TGTGCCAGCAGCCCTGTAGCGGGGGATTCTCGTGAGCAGTTCTTC. The encoded protein is CASSPVAGDSREQFF. The chain combines TRBV7-2 with TRBJ2-1; 9 nucleotides agree with TRBD2. V shed 5 bases, J shed 9 bases, and the junction held 11 bases outside the gene matches. The CDR3 runs 15 residues. Germline assignment: CDR1 SGHTA and CDR2 FQGNSA.

The rearrangement joins TRBV11-3 to TRBJ1-1, with D perhaps TRBD1 (6 bases). CDR1 and CDR2 (germline): SGHNT, YENEEA. V was pared by 6 bases and J by 7 bases, with 9 bases between. The CDR3 is 11 amino acids. The CDR3 sequence is CASSQGSEAFF. The CDR3 bases are TGTGCCAGCAGTCAGGGGAGTGAAGCTTTCTTT.

This clonotype was recorded once. The V and J genes are TRBV7-4 and TRBJ2-7, with 7 bases identical to TRBD2. Trimming took 5 bases from V and 0 from J; bases not matched to a gene: 7. This CDR3 is built from 15 residues. Germline V gene sequence: CDR1 SGHVT, CDR2 SQSDAQ. The CDR3 DNA reads TGTGCCAGCAGCGGTAGCGGGCAAAGCTCCTACGAGCAGTACTTC. This translates into CASSGSGQSSYEQYF.

V gene TRBV19 combines with J gene TRBJ2-5; D may be TRBD1 or TRBD2 (6 bases each). V lost 5 bases, J lost 5 bases, and 15 bases lay in between. CDR3 length: 14 residues. Germline V gene data show CDR1 as LNHDA and CDR2 as SQIVND (reference sequence). The CDR3 here is CASSAFGGRETQYF. The CDR3 DNA reads as TGTGCCAGTAGTGCCTTTGGGGGGCGGGAGACCCAGTACTTC.